What follows are 11 T cell receptor beta chains derived from one specimen sequenced in a study of technical replicates of blood from a few donors. Measured with immunoSEQ multiplex PCR; TCRdb has only the in-frame clones, and not every one. This table holds approximately 75,000 clones, approximately 97% found once. The sample consisted of T cells isolated from PBMCs. These receptors were taken from a human donor in good health.

The chain has TRBV2 and TRBJ1-1; D call uncertain. With 5 bases removed from V and 11 bases from J, the gap between germline ends came to 18 bases. Germline loops: CDR1 SNHLY, CDR2 FYNNEI. The CDR3 spans 13 residues. The DNA for the CDR3 is TGTGCCAGCAGTAGACCCGGGGAAACCAAGGCTTTCTTT. It translates to CASSRPGETKAFF.

The chain employs TRBV4-1 and TRBJ2-3; 11 nucleotides match TRBD2. The CDR3 is 16 amino acids. Germline-derived CDR1 and CDR2 are MGHRA and YSYEKL. V was pared by 4 bases and J by 4 bases, with 7 bases of the junction left unmatched. The CDR3 DNA reads as TGCGCCAGCAGCCTTACAAAACTAGCGGGAGCAGATACGCAGTATTTT. Protein: CASSLTKLAGADTQYF.

The chain joins TRBV30 to TRBJ1-1; TRBD1 agrees at 10 bases. V shed 5 bases and J 2 bases; nucleotides not matched to a gene: 2. Germline loops: CDR1 GTSNPN, CDR2 SVGIG (reference sequence). The length of the CDR3 is 13 residues. CDR3 amino acids: CAWDRGPNTEAFF. Written as DNA, the CDR3 is TGTGCCTGGGACAGGGGGCCAAACACTGAAGCTTTCTTT.

The J gene is TRBJ2-7, the V gene TRBV28; 7 nucleotides agree with TRBD1. The J segment lost 5 bases and the V segment lost 7 bases, leaving 5 bases of the junction unmatched. This CDR3 spans 12 amino acids. CDR1 MDHEN and CDR2 SYDVKM come from the germline V gene. The CDR3 coding sequence is TGTGCCAGCACAACAGGGGCAAACGAGCAGTACTTC. It translates to CASTTGANEQYF.

V and J are TRBV9 and TRBJ2-2; maybe TRBD2 (5 bases). The germline V gene encodes CDR1 SGDLS and CDR2 YYNGEE. V lost 5 bases and J 5 bases, leaving 13 bases between the germline ends. CDR3 length: 14 amino acids. The chain's CDR3 is CASREGSGTGELFF. Here the CDR3 DNA reads TGTGCCAGCAGAGAAGGTTCGGGGACCGGGGAGCTGTTTTTT.

The chain links TRBV4-1 to TRBJ2-7; 9 bases map to TRBD1. Germline assignment: CDR1 MGHRA and CDR2 YSYEKL. This CDR3 spans 14 amino acids. V was clipped by 4 bases and J by 3 bases; unmatched bases: 4. The CDR3 sequence: CASSRLTGGYEQYF. The CDR3 DNA sequence: TGCGCCAGCAGCCGACTGACAGGGGGCTACGAGCAGTACTTC.

The rearrangement uses TRBV29-1 and TRBJ2-7, with 7 bases that match TRBD1. V gave up 1 base and J gave up 3 bases; unmatched junction bases: 12. From germline, CDR1 is SQVTM and CDR2 ANQGSEA. The CDR3 contains 16 residues. CDR3: CSVEVPGQPPYYEQYF. DNA for the CDR3: TGCAGCGTTGAAGTCCCGGGACAGCCACCCTACTACGAGCAGTACTTC.

This chain uses TRBV7-2 with TRBJ2-3; 7 bases are shared with TRBD2. V gave up 8 bases and J gave up 6 bases; unmatched junction bases: 11. CDR3 length: 14 residues. Germline loops: CDR1 SGHTA, CDR2 FQGNSA. Written as DNA, the CDR3 is TGTGCCAGCTATCGGGAATTCGGGGGGGATACGCAGTATTTT. Its translation is CASYREFGGDTQYF.

The chain couples TRBV7-2 to TRBJ2-7; possibly TRBD1 for D (5 bases). Germline values: CDR1 SGHTA, CDR2 FQGNSA. V lost 3 bases to trimming and J lost 0 bases, with 6 bases between them. This CDR3 is built from 13 residues. CDR3 nucleotides: TGTGCCAGCAGCTTTGACAGCTCCTACGAGCAGTACTTC. As protein: CASSFDSSYEQYF.

This chain joins TRBV11-3 and TRBJ1-4, with a weak D call TRBD1 (6 bases). V lost 3 bases and J lost 7, with 15 bases in between. The CDR3 length is 15 residues. Germline CDR1 is SGHNT and CDR2 is YENEEA. The CDR3 DNA follows: TGTGCCAGCAGCTTCCTACAGGGTAGGATTGAAAAACTGTTTTTT. Its protein is CASSFLQGRIEKLFF.

The rearrangement joins TRBV9 to TRBJ2-3, with 10 nucleotides matching TRBD2. This CDR3 spans 17 amino acids. Germline trimming cut 0 bases from V and 6 bases from J; bases unmatched to any gene: 10. Germline CDR1 and CDR2: SGDLS and YYNGEE. The CDR3 loop is CASSVASGRAMGDTQYF. In DNA, the CDR3 is TGTGCCAGCAGCGTAGCCAGCGGGAGGGCCATGGGGGATACGCAGTATTTT.